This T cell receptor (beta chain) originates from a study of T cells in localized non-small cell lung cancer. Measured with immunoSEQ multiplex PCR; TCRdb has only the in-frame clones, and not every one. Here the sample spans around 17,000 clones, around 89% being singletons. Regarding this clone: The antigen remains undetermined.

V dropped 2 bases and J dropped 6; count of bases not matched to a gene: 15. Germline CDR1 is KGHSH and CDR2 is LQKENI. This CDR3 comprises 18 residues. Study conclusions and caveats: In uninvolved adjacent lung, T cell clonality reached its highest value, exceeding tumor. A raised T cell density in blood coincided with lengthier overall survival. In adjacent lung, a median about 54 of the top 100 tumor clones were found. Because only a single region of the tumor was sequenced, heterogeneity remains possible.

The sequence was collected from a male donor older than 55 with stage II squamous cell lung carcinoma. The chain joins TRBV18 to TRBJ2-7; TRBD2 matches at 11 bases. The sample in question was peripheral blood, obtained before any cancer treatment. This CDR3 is CASSPLVTSGRAGSEQYF. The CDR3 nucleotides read TGTGCCAGCTCACCATTAGTTACTAGCGGGAGAGCCGGGTCCGAGCAGTACTTC.